The clone carrying this T cell receptor (beta chain) was seen at least ten times. This beta chain appears as a stray read in a library generated for alpha chains; its size is not informative. Time point here: blood taken at disease recurrence. No cells were sorted before sequencing. The whole RNA sequenced was extracted from tumor, nontumor lung or frozen PBMC. This record comes from a study of spatial heterogeneity in lung cancer. Carried by each TCR cDNA molecule was a unique molecular identifier. TCRdb processed the 5' RACE reads anew with MiXCR; each CDR3 protein has one entry. The profile shows 8,800 or so distinct CDR3 sequences, 3.9% of them singletons. Germline V gives CDR1 ENHRY, CDR2 SYGVKD. The CDR3 extends over 13 amino acids. V gave up 8 bases and J gave up 6 bases, with 11 bases separating them.

The clonotype comes from a female donor with early-stage non-small cell lung cancer. The input for sequencing was PBMCs, taken at recurrence. This sequence joins TRBV10-3 and TRBJ1-6; D is undetermined. CDR3 sequence (DNA): TGTGCCATCGGTCCCGGGTCTAATTCACCCCTCCACTTT. As protein: CAIGPGSNSPLHF.